This T cell receptor (beta chain) was retrieved from a study of response to subunit inactivated influenza vaccine. A single record per CDR3 protein comes from TCRdb applying MiXCR to the RT-PCR reads. This sample carries around 570,000 distinct CDR3 sequences, about 11% of them seen once, and the ten largest clones take about 11%. With 6 bases clipped from V and 6 bases from J, the junction kept 7 bases outside the gene matches. The CDR3 has 15 amino acids. The same data also contributed to another study, on T cells expressing NK-cell markers. That work adds: 5'RACE template switching with UMIs produced the TCR beta cDNA.

The input for sequencing was PBMCs from blood, taken on the day of vaccination. This sequence joins TRBV12-3 or TRBV12-4 and TRBJ2-7, with 14 positions matching TRBD2. The sequence was collected from a man aged 45-65 years who received an inactivated influenza vaccine. The CDR3 here is CASRPGLAGDAEQYF. The CDR3 bases are TGTGCCAGCAGGCCGGGACTAGCGGGAGACGCCGAGCAGTACTTC.